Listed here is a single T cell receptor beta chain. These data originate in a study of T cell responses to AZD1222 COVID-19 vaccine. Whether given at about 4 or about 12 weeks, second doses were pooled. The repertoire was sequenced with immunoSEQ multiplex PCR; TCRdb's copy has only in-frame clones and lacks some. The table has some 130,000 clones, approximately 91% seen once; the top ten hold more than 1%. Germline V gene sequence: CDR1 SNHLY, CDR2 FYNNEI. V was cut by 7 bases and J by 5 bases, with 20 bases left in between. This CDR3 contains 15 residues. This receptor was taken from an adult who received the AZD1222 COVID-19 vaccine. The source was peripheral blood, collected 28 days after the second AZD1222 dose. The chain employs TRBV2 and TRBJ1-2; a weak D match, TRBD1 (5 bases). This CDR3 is CASTLLGTGGYGYTF. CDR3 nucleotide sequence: TGTGCCAGCACCTTATTGGGGACTGGGGGTTATGGCTACACCTTC.